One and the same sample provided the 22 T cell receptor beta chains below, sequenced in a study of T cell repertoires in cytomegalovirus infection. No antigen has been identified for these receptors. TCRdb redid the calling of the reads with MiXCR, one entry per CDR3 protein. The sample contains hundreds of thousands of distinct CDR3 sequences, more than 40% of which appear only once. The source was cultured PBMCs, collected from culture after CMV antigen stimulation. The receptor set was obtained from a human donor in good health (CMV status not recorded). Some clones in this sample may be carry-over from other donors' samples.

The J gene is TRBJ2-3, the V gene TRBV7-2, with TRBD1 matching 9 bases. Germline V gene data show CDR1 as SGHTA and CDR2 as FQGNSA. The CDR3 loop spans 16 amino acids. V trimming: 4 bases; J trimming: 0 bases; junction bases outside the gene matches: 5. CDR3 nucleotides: TGTGCCAGCAGCTCCGTGGGGACAGGGAGCACAGATACGCAGTATTTT. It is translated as CASSSVGTGSTDTQYF.

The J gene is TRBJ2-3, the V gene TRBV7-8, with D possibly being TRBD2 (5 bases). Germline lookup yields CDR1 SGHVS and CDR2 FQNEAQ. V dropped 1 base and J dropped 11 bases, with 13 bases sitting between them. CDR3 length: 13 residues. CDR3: CASSLGRMSGQYF. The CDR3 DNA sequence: TGTGCCAGCAGCTTAGGGAGGATGAGTGGGCAGTATTTT.

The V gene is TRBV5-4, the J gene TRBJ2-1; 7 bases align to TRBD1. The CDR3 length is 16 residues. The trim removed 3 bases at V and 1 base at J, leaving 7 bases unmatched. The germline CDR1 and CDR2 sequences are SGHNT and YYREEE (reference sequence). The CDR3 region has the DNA TGTGCCAGCAGCTACTCCGGGACAGCGTCCTACAATGAGCAGTTCTTC. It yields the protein CASSYSGTASYNEQFF.

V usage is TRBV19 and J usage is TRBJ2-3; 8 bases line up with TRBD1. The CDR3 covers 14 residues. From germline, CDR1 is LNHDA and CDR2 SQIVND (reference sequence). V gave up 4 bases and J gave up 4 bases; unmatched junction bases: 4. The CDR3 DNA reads TGTGCCAGTAGTACGGACAGGGAGCCAGATACGCAGTATTTT. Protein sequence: CASSTDREPDTQYF.

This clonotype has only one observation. CDR3 amino acids: CASSQGFGGNEQFF. CDR3 nucleotide sequence: TGTGCCAGCAGTCAGGGTTTCGGCGGCAATGAGCAGTTCTTC. The V gene is TRBV6-2 or TRBV6-3, the J gene TRBJ2-1, with a weak D call TRBD1 (5 bases). The CDR3 is made up of 14 amino acids. The germline gives CDR1 MNHEY, CDR2 SVGEGT. V gave up 5 bases and J gave up 6 bases, with 14 bases separating them.

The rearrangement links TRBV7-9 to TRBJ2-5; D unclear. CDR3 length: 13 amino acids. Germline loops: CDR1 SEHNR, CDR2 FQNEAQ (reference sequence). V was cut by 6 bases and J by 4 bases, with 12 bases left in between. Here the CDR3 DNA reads TGTGCCAGCAGTCCAACACTATCAGAGACCCAGTACTTC. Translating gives CASSPTLSETQYF. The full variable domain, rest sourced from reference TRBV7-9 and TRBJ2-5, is DTGVSQNPRHKITKRGQNVTFRCDPISEHNRLYWYRQTLGQGPEFLTYFQNEAQLEKSRLLSDRFSAERPKGSFSTLEIQRTEQGDSAMYLCASSPTLSETQYFGPGTRLLVL.

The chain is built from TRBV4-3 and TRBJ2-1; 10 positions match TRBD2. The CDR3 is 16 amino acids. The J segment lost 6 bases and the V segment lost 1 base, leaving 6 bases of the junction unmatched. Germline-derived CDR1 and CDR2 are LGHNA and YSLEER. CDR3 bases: TGCGCCAGCAGCCAAGGGTCCCGGACTAGCGGCAATGAGCAGTTCTTC. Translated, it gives CASSQGSRTSGNEQFF.

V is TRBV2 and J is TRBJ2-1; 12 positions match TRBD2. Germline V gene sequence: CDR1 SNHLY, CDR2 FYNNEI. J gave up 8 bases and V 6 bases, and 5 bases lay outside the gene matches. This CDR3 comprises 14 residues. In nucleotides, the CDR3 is TGTGCCAGCAGGAGACTAGCGGGAGTGGATGAGCAGTTCTTC. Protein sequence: CASRRLAGVDEQFF.

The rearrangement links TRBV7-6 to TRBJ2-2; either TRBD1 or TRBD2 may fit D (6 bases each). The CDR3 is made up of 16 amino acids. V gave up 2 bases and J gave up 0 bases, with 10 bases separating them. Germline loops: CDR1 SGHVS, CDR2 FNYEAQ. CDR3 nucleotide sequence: TGTGCCAGCAGCTTAAGGGGGGTCCCGAACACCGGGGAGCTGTTTTTT. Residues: CASSLRGVPNTGELFF.

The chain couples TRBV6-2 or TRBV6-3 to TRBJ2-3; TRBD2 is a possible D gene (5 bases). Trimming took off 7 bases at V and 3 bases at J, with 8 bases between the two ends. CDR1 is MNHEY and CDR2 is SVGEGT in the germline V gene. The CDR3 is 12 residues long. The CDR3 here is CASNRGTDTQYF. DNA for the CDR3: TGTGCCAGCAATCGGGGAACAGATACGCAGTATTTT.

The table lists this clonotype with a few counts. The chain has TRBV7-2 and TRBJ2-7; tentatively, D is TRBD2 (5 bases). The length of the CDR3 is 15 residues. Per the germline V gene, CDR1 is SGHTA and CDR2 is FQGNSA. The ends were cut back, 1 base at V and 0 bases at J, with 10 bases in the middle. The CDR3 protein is CASSLGRAFSYEQYF. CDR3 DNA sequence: TGTGCCAGCAGCTTAGGGCGGGCCTTCTCCTACGAGCAGTACTTC.

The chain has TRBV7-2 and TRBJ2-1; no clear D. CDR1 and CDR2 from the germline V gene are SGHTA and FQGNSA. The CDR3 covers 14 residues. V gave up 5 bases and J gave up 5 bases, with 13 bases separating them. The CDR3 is CASSPRVAHNEQFF. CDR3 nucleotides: TGTGCCAGCAGCCCCCGGGTGGCTCACAATGAGCAGTTCTTC.

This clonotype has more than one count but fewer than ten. The CDR3 nucleotides read TGTGCCAGCAGTGAAGCGCTGGGGGGGAAACTCTACGAGCAGTACTTC. It is translated as CASSEALGGKLYEQYF. The J gene is TRBJ2-7, the V gene TRBV6-1; 7 bases are a match to TRBD2. V lost 0 bases and J lost 3; bases outside the gene matches: 8. The germline CDR1 and CDR2 sequences are MNHNS and SASEGT. This CDR3 is 16 amino acids long.

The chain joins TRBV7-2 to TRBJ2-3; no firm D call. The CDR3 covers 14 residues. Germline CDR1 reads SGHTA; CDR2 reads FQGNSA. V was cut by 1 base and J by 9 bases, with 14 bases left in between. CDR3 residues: CASSLGSDSSTQYF. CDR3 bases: TGTGCCAGCAGCTTAGGGAGTGATTCGAGCACGCAGTATTTT.

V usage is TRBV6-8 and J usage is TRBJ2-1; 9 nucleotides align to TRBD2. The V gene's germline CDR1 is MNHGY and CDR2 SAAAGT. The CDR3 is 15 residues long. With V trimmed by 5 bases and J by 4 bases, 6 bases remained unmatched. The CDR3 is CASSRGLAYYNEQFF. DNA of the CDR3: TGTGCCAGCAGTCGAGGACTAGCGTATTACAATGAGCAGTTCTTC.

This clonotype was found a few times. The CDR3 bases are TGTGCCAGCAGGCCCACTAGCGGGGGTACAGATACGCAGTATTTT. It encodes CASRPTSGGTDTQYF. The J gene is TRBJ2-3, the V gene TRBV7-2, with 11 bases identical to TRBD2. The CDR3 consists of 15 residues. The trim removed 6 bases at V and 3 bases at J, leaving 5 bases unmatched. Germline loops: CDR1 SGHTA, CDR2 FQGNSA.

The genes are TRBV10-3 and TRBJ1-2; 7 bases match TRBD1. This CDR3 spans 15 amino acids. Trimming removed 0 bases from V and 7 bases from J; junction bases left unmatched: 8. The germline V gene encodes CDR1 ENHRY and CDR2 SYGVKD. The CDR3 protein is CAISESGGAGSGYTF. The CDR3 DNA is TGTGCCATCAGTGAGTCAGGGGGCGCGGGGTCTGGCTACACCTTC.

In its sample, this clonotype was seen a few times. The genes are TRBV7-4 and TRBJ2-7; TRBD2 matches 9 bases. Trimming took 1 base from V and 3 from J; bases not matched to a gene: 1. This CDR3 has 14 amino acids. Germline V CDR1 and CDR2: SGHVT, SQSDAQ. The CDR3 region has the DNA TGTGCCAGCAGCTTAGAGACTAGCGGCTACGAGCAGTACTTC. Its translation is CASSLETSGYEQYF.

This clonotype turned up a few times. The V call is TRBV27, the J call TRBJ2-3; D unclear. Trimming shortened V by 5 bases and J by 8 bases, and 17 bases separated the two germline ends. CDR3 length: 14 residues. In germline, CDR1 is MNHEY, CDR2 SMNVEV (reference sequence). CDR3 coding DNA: TGTGCCAGCAGTAGGCCCGACATGCCCGGTACGCAGTATTTT. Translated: CASSRPDMPGTQYF.

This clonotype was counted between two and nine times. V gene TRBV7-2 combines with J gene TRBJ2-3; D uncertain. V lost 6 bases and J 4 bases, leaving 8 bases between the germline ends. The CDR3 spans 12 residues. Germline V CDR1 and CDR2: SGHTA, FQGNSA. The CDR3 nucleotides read TGTGCCAGCAGTAATAGGGCAGATACGCAGTATTTT. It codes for CASSNRADTQYF.

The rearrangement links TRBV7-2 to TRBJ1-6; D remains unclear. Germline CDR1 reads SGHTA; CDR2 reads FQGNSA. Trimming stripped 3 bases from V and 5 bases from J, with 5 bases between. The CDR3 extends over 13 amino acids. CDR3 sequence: CASSFWDNSPLHF. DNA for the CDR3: TGTGCCAGCAGCTTTTGGGATAATTCACCCCTCCACTTT. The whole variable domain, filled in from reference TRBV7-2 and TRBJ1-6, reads GAGVSQSPSNKVTEKGKDVELRCDPISGHTALYWYRQSLGQGLEFLIYFQGNSAPDKSGLPSDRFSAERTGGSVSTLTIQRTQQEDSAVYLCASSFWDNSPLHFGNGTRLTVT.

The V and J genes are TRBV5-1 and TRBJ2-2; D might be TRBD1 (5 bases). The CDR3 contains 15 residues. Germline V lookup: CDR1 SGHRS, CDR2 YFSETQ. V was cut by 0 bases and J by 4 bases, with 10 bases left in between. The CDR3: CASSLGFRVTGELFF. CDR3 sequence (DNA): TGCGCCAGCAGCTTGGGATTCAGGGTCACCGGGGAGCTGTTTTTT.